This TCR beta chain was found in a study of T cell responses to AZD1222 COVID-19 vaccine. The overall study: The study pooled second doses at about 4 or about 12 weeks. Study-level results: In a largely white British group with more females than males, clonal diversity was possibly underestimated.

Germline V gene sequence: CDR1 LNHNV, CDR2 YYDKDF (reference sequence). The CDR3 contains 20 residues. The ends lost 0 bases at V and 6 bases at J; junction bases unmatched: 21. Comment on this clone: Its antigen is unidentified.

TCRdb's copy holds only in-frame clones and misses some; the assay was immunoSEQ multiplex PCR. The sample has 92,000 or so clones, about 88% seen once. The starting material was peripheral blood, obtained on day 0 of AZD1222 vaccination. The chain links TRBV15 to TRBJ2-3; 7 positions agree with TRBD1. The clonotype was recovered from an adult in good health. The CDR3 bases are TGTGCCACCAGCAGAGACCCAGGGGGTTCCGCAGGGGCGGATTTTGATACGCAGTATTTT. This codes for CATSRDPGGSAGADFDTQYF.